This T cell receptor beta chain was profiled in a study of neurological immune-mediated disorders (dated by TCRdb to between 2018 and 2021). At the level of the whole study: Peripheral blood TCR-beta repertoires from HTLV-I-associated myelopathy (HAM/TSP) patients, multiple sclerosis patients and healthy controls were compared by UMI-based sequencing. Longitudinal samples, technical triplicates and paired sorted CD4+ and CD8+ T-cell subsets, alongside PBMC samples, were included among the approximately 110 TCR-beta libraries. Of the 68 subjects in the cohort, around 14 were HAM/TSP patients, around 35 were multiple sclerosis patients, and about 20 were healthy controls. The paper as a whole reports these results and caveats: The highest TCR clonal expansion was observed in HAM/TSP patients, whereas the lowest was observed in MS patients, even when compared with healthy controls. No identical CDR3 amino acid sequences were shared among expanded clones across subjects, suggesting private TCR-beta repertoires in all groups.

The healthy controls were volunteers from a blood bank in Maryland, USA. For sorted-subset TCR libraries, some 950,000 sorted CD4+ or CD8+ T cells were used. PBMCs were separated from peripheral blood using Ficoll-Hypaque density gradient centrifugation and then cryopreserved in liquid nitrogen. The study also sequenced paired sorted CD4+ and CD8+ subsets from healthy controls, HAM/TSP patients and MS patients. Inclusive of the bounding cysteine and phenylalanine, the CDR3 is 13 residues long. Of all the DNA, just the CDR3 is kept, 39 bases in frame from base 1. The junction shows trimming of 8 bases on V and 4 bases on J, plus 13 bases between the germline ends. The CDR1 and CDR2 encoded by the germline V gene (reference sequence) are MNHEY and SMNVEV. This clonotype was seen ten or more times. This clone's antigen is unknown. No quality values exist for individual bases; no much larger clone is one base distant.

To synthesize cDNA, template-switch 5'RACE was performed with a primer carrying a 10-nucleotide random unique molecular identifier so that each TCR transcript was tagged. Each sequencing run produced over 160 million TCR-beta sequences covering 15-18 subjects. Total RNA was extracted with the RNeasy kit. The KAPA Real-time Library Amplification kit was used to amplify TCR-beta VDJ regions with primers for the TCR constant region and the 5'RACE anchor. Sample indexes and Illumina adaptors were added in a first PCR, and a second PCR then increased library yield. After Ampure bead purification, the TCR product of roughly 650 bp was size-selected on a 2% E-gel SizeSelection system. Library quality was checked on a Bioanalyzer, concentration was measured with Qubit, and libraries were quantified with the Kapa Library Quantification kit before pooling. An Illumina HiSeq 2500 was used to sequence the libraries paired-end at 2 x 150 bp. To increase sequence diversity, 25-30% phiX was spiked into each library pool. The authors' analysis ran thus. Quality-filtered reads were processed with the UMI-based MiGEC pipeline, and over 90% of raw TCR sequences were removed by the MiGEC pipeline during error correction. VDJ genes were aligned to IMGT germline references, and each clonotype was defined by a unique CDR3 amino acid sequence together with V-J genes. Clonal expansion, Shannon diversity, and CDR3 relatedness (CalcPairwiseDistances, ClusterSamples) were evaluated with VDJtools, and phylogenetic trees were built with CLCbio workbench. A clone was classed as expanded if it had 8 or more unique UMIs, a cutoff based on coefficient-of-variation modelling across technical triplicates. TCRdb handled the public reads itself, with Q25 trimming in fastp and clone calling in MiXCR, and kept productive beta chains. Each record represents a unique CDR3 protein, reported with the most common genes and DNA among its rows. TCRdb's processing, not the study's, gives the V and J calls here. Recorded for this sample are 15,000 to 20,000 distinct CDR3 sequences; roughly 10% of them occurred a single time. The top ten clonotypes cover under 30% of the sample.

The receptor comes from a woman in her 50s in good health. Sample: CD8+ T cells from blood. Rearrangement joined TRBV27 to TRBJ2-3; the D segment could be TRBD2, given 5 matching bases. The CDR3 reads CASRTRSPDTQYF. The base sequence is TGTGCCAGCCGTACTAGGTCCCCAGATACGCAGTATTTT.